Sequencing of this T cell receptor beta chain was carried out in a study of follicular helper T cells after annual influenza vaccination. Indicated time point: 2014-2015 season, pre-vaccination. Profiled with immunoSEQ multiplex PCR; TCRdb holds only in-frame clones, not every one. The table shows 9,900 or so clones, with about four fifths occurring only once. Specimen: CXCR5- memory CD4+ T cells sorted from blood, collected on the day of influenza vaccination. The TCR was taken from an adult who received the influenza vaccine.

CDR3 protein: CASSGQGNYGYTF. The CDR3 nucleotides are TGCGCCAGCAGTGGGCAGGGTAACTATGGCTACACCTTC. The chain joins TRBV5-1 to TRBJ1-2; the D gene is possibly TRBD1 (5 bases). Germline V CDR1 and CDR2: SGHRS, YFSETQ. This CDR3 has 13 amino acids. Deletions cut 5 bases from V and 1 base from J, with 9 bases between.